This TCR beta chain came from a study of blood T cell repertoires in COVID-19. Study details: Specimens from acute and convalescent COVID-19 originated in the United States, Italy and Spain. From T cells, B-cell-depleted T cells, or PBMCs came the material, which was cDNA or gDNA.

From germline, CDR1 is ENHRY and CDR2 SYGVKD. There are 14 residues in the CDR3. The V end was cut by 4 bases, the J end by 7 bases, with 11 bases between. Assay: immunoSEQ multiplex PCR; the TCRdb copy retains only in-frame clones and omits some. The sample lists over 100,000 clones, roughly 82% occurring once. The TCR was taken from a man aged 55 to 69 with acute or convalescent COVID-19. Sequencing was done on a sample of peripheral blood. V and J are TRBV10-3 and TRBJ1-6; D is perhaps TRBD1 (6 bases). The CDR3 nucleotides read TGTGCCATCAGTGGGGGTACAGGGAATTCACCCCTCCACTTT. Its translation: CAISGGTGNSPLHF.